This TCR beta chain was found in a study of T-cell reconstitution after alpha-beta-depleted transplantation in children. Germline CDR1 reads SGHRS; CDR2 reads YFSETQ. The CDR3 is 13 residues long. The junction had 6 bases not matched to a gene; V was cut back by 7 bases and J by 5 bases. This clonotype occurred a few times. Unique molecular identifiers were built into the TCRbeta library. TCRdb processed the PCR reads anew with MiXCR; each CDR3 protein has one entry. This sample yields around 340,000 distinct CDR3 sequences, of which about an eighth are seen a single time; 4% to 5.5% belongs to the top ten.

The sequences come from PBMCs, collected from the stem cell graft. This TCR was recovered from a human donor who donated a stem cell graft to a child with Fanconi anemia. This chain joins TRBV5-1 and TRBJ2-5; 9 positions agree with TRBD1. DNA for the CDR3: TGCGCCAGCGCGGGACAGGGTGGGGAGACCCAGTACTTC. This codes for CASAGQGGETQYF.